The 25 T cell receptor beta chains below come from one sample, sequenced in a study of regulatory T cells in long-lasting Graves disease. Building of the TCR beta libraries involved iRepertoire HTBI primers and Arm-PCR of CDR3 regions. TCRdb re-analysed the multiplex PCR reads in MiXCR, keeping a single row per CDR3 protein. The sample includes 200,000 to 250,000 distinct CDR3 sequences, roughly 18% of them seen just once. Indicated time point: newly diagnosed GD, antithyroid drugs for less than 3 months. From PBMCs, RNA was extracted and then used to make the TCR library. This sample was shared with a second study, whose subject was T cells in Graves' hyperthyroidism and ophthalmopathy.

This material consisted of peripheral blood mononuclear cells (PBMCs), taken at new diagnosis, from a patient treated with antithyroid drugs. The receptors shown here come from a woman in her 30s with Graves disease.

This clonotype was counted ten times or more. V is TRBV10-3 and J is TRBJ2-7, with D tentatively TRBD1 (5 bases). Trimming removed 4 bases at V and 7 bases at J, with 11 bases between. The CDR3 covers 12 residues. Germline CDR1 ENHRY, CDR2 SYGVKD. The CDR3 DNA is TGTGCCATCAGTGGGAGACAGCTAGAGCAGTACTTC. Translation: CAISGRQLEQYF.

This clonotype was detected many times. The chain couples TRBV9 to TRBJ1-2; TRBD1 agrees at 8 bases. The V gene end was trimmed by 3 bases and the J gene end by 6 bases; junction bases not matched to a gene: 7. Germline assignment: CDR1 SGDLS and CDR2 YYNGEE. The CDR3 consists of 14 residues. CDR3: CASSGTGWWNGYTF. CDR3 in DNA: TGTGCCAGCAGCGGGACAGGGTGGTGGAATGGCTACACCTTC.

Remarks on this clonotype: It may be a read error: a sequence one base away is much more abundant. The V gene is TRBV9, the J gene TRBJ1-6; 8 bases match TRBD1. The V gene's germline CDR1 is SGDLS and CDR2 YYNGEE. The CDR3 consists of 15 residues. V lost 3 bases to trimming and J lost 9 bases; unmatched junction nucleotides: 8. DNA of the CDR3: TGTGCCAGCAGCGCAGCGACAGGGGCGAGTTCACCCCTCCACTTT. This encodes CASSAATGASSPLHF.

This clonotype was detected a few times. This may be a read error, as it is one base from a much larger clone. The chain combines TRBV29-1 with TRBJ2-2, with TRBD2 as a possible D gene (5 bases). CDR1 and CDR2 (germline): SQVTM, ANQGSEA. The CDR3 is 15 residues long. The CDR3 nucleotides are TGCAGCGTTGAAGATGGCTCGAGCTACACCGGGGAGCCGTTTTTT. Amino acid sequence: CSVEDGSSYTGEPFF.

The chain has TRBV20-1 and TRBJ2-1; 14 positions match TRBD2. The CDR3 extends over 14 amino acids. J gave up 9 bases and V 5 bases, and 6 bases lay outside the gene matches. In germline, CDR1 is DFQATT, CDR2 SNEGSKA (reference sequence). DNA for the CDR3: TGCAGTGCTGCCGGGACTAGCGGGAGTGGTGAGCAGTTCTTC. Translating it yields CSAAGTSGSGEQFF.

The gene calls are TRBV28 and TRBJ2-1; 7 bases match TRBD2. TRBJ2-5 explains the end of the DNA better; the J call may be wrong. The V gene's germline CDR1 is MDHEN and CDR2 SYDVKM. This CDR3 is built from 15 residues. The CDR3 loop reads CASSILGGSQETQYF. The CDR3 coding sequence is TGTGCCAGCAGCATCCTCGGCGGGAGCCAAGAGACCCAGTACTTC.

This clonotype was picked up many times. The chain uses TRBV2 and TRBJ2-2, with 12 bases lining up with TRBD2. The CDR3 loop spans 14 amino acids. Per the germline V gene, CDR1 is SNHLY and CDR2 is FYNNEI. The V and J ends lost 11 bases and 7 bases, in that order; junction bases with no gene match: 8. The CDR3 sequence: CAGTSGRTYGELFF. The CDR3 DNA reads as TGTGCCGGTACTAGCGGGAGGACCTACGGGGAGCTGTTTTTT.

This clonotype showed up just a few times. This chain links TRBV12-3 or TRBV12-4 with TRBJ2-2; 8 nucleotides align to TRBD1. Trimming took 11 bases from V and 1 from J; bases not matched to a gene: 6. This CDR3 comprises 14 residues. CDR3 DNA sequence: TGTGCCGGTCAGGGGGCCAGGAACACCGGGGAGCTGTTTTTT. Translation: CAGQGARNTGELFF.

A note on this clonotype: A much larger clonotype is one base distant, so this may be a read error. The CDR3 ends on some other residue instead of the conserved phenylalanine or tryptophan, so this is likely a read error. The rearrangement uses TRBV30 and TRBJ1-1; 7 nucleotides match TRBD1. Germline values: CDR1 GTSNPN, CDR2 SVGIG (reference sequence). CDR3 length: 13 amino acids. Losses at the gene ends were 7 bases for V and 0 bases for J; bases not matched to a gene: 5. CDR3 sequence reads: CASNRGVNTEAFS. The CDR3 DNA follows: TGTGCCTCCAACAGGGGTGTGAACACTGAAGCTTTCTCT.

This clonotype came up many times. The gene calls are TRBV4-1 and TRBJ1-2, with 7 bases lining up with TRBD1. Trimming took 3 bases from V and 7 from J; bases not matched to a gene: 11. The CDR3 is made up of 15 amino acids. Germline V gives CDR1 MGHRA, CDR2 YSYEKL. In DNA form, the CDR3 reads TGCGCCAGCAGCCATTCGACAGGGCAGAATTCTGGCTACACCTTC. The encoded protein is CASSHSTGQNSGYTF.

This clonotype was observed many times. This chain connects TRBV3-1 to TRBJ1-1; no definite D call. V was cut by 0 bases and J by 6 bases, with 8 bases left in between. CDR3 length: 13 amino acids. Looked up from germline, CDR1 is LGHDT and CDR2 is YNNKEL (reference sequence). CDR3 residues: CASSQDGGPEAFF. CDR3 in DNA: TGTGCCAGCAGCCAAGATGGCGGTCCTGAAGCTTTCTTT.

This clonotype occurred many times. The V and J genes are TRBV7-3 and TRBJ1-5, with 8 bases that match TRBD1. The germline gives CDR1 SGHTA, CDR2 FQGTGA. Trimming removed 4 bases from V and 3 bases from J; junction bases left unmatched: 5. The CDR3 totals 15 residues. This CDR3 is CASSWRTGYNQPQHF. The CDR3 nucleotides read TGTGCCAGCAGCTGGCGGACAGGGTACAATCAGCCCCAGCATTTT.

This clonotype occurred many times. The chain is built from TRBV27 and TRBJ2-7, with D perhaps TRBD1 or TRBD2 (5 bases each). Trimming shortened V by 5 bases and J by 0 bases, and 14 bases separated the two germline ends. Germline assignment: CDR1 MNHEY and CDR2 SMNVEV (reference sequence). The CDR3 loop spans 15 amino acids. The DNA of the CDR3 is TGTGCCAGCAGTCGTAGTATGGGGGACTCCTACGAGCAGTACTTC. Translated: CASSRSMGDSYEQYF.

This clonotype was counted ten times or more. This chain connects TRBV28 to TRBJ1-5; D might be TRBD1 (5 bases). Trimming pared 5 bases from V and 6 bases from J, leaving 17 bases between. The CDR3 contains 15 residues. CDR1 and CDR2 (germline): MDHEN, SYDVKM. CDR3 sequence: CASSLTRTFVQPQHF. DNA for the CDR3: TGTGCCAGCAGTCTCACCCGGACATTTGTTCAGCCCCAGCATTTT.

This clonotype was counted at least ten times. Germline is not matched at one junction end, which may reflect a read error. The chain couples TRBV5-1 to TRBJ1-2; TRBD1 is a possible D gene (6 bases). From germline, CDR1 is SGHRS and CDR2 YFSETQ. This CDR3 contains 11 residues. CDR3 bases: TGTGCCAGCAGCTTAGGGGGTGGCTACACCTTC. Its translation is CASSLGGGYTF.

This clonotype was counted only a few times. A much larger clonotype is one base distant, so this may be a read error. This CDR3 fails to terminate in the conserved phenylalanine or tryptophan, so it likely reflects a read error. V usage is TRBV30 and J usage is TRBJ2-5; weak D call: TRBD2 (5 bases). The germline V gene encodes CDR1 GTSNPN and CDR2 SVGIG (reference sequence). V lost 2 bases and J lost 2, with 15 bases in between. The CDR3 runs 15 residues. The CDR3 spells CAWSHPGILQETQYL. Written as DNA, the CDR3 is TGTGCCTGGAGTCACCCCGGGATTTTACAAGAGACCCAGTACCTC.

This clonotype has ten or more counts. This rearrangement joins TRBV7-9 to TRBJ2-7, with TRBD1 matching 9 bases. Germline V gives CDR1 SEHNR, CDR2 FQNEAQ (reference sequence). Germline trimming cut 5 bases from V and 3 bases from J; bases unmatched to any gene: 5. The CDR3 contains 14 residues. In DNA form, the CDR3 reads TGTGCCAGCAGCACTGACAGGGGGGTCTACGAGCAGTACTTC. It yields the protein CASSTDRGVYEQYF. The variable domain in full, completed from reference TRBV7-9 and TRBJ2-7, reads DTGVSQNPRHKITKRGQNVTFRCDPISEHNRLYWYRQTLGQGPEFLTYFQNEAQLEKSRLLSDRFSAERPKGSFSTLEIQRTEQGDSAMYLCASSTDRGVYEQYFGPGTRLTVT.

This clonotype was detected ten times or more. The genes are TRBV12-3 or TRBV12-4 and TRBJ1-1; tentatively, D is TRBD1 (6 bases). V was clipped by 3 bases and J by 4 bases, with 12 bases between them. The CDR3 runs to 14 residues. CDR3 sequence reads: CASSFTGGLTEAFF. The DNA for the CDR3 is TGTGCCAGCAGTTTTACCGGGGGGCTCACTGAAGCTTTCTTT.

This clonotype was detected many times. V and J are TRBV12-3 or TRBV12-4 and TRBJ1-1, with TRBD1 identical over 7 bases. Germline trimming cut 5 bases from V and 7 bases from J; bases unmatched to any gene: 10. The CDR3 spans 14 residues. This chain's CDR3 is CASSGRQGRGEAFF. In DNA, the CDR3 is TGTGCCAGCAGTGGGAGACAGGGAAGAGGTGAAGCTTTCTTT.

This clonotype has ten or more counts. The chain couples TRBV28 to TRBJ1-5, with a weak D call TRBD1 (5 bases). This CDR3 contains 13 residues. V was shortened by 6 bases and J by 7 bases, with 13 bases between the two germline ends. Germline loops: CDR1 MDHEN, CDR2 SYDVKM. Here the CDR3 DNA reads TGTGCCAGCAGAGCGGGGCGGCGGCAGCCCCAGCATTTT. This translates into CASRAGRRQPQHF. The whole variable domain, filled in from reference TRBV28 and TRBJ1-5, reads DVKVTQSSRYLVKRTGEKVFLECVQDMDHENMFWYRQDPGLGLRLIYFSYDVKMKEKGDIPEGYSVSREKKERFSLILESASTNQTSMYLCASRAGRRQPQHFGDGTRLSIL.

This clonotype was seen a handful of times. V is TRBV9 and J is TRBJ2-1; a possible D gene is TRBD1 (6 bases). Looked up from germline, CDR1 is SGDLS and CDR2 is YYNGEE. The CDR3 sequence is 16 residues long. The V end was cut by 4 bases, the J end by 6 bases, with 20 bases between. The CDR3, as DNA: TGTGCCAGCAGCCAGTCCCTACTGCAGGGGTTCAATGAGCAGTTCTTC. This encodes CASSQSLLQGFNEQFF.

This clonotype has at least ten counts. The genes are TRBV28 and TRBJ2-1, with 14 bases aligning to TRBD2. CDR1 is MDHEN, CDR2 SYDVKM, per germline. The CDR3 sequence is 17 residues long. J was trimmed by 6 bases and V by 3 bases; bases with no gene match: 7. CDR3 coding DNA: TGTGCCAGCAGTTTCAATTCCGGACTAGCGGGAGGCAATGAGCAGTTCTTC. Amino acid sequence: CASSFNSGLAGGNEQFF.

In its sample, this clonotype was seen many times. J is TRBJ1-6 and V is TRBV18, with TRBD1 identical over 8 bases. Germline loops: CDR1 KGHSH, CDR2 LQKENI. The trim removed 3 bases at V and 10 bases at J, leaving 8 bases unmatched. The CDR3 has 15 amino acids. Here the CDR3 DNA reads TGTGCCAGCTCACCCATCGGACAGGGATTATCACCCCTCCACTTT. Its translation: CASSPIGQGLSPLHF.

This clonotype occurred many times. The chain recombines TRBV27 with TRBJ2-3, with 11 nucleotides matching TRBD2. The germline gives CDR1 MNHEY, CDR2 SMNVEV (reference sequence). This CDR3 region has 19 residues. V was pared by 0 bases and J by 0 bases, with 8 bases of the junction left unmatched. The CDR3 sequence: CASSLSLPLAGVSTDTQYF. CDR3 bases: TGTGCCAGCAGTTTATCCCTCCCACTAGCGGGGGTTAGCACAGATACGCAGTATTTT.

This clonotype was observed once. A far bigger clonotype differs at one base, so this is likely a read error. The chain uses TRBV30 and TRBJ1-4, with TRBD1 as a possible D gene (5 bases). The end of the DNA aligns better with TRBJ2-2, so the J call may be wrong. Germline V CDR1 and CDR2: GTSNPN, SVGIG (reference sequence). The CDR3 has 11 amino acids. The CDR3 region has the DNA TGTGTCTGGAGTAGGGGTGGGGAGCTGTTTTTT. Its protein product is CVWSRGGELFF.